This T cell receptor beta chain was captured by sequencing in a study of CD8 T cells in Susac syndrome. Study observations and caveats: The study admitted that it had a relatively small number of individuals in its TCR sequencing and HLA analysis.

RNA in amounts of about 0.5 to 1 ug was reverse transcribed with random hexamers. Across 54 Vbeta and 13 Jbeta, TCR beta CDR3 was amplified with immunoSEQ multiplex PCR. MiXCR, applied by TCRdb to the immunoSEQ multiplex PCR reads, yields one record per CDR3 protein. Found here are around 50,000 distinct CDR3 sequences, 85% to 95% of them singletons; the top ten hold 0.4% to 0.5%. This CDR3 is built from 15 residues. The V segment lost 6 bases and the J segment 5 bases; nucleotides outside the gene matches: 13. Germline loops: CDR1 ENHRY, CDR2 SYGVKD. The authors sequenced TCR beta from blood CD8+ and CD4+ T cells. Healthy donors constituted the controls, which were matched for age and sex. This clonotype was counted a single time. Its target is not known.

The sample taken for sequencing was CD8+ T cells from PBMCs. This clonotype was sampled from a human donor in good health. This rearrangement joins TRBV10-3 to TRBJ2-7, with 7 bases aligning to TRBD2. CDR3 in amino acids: CAIRGEAGYGDEQYF. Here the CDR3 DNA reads TGTGCCATCAGGGGAGAAGCGGGATACGGGGACGAGCAGTACTTC.